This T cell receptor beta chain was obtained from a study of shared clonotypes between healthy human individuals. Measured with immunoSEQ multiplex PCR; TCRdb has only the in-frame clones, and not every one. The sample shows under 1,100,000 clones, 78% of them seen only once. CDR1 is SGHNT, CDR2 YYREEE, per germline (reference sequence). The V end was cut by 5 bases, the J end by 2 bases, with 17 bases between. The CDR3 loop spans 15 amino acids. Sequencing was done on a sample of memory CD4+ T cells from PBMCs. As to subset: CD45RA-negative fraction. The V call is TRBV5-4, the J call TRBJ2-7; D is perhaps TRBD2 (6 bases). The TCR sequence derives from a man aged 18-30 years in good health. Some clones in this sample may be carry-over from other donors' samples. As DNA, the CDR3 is TGTGCCAGCAGGCAAGGAGGGGAGACCCCCTACGAGCAGTACTTC. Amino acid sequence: CASRQGGETPYEQYF.